The T cell receptor (beta chain) described here comes from a study of blood T cell repertoires in COVID-19. About the research overall: PBMCs, B-cell-depleted T cells, or T cells were the source of the cDNA or gDNA that made up the material.

As processed by the authors: Cell counts per sample came from amplifying reference gene primers. TCRdb's table, derived via immunoSEQ multiplex PCR, lists solely in-frame clones and lacks some. That table furnishes V, J and clone size, whereas the DNA furnished D and trimming. The repertoire has some 250,000 clones, 87% of them found once; the top ten carry just over 7%. The CDR3 totals 11 residues. The germline V gene has CDR1 DFQATT and CDR2 SNEGSKA (reference sequence). V was shortened by 7 bases and J by 2 bases, with 8 bases between the two germline ends. The sample comprised peripheral blood. The chain has TRBV20-1 and TRBJ1-1; D uncertain. The clonotype originates from a man aged 60 to 69 who had recovered from COVID-19. CDR3 loop: CSVGDNTEAFF. The CDR3 DNA reads as TGCAGTGTCGGAGACAACACTGAAGCTTTCTTT.